Described below is a single T cell receptor (beta chain) sequence and its context. Its antigen is unidentified. These data come from a study of beta chain features in type 1 diabetes. The investigators reverse transcribed all of the isolated RNA, so they sequenced expressed TCRB transcripts. The assay was immunoSEQ multiplex PCR, and TCRdb's table has in-frame clones only and misses some. Of 140,000 to 150,000 clones listed, more than 9% are singletons. Regarding the study as a whole: Type 1 diabetes patients had VDJ junctions that carried fewer insertions and more deletions. Compared to healthy donors, patients appeared to have naive, central memory and Treg TCRB repertoires that were more alike. Patients and controls would be equally affected if PCR favored shorter templates.

Germline CDR1 MNHEY, CDR2 SVGAGI. Trimming removed 0 bases from V and 6 bases from J, with 12 bases in between. The CDR3 covers 15 residues. This TCR derives from a man aged 18-30 years in good health. The specimen was naive CD4+ T cells from blood. This chain connects TRBV6-5 to TRBJ2-1; D not certain. CDR3 region: CASSYSGLPFNEQFF. DNA for the CDR3: TGTGCCAGCAGTTACTCGGGCTTACCATTCAATGAGCAGTTCTTC.